The 6 T cell receptor beta chains in this list originate from one sample, sequenced in a study of T cells in Graves' hyperthyroidism and ophthalmopathy. What was amplified from RNA transcripts were TCR beta CDR3 regions. Primed by the HTBI set, a first-round RT-PCR was run on the TCR CDR3. TCRdb fed the multiplex PCR reads into MiXCR, producing one record per CDR3 protein. The sample contains about half a million distinct CDR3 sequences, 20% to 25% of which appear only once. The sequenced material came from blood. The receptors were sampled from a woman in her seventies with Graves' ophthalmopathy.

This clonotype was observed many times. V and J are TRBV6-2 or TRBV6-3 and TRBJ2-7, with unresolved D. Trimming stripped 4 bases from V and 6 bases from J, with 10 bases between. The CDR3 consists of 12 residues. In germline, CDR1 is MNHEY, CDR2 SVGEGT. The CDR3 DNA reads as TGTGCCAGCAGTTCGACCCTCTTCGAGCAGTACTTC. Its protein product is CASSSTLFEQYF.

This clonotype was detected ten times or more. This chain links TRBV3-1 with TRBJ1-1, with D tentatively TRBD1 (5 bases). CDR3 length: 14 residues. Germline V gives CDR1 LGHDT, CDR2 YNNKEL (reference sequence). V was shortened by 3 bases and J by 0 bases, with 8 bases between the two germline ends. The CDR3 is CASSQGRLNTEAFF. Written as DNA, the CDR3 is TGTGCCAGCAGCCAGGGACGGTTGAACACTGAAGCTTTCTTT.

The genes are TRBV6-2 or TRBV6-3 and TRBJ2-1; 10 nucleotides match TRBD2. The CDR3 contains 17 residues. V shed 0 bases, J shed 7 bases, and the junction held 9 bases outside the gene matches. Per the germline V gene, CDR1 is MNHEY and CDR2 is SVGEGT. The CDR3 sequence: CASSYSVLAGGFNEQFF. Here the CDR3 DNA reads TGTGCCAGCAGTTACTCGGTGTTAGCGGGAGGTTTTAATGAGCAGTTCTTC.

This clonotype was seen a few times. V usage is TRBV3-1 and J usage is TRBJ1-3; 9 nucleotides match TRBD1. V shed 5 bases, J shed 0 bases, and the junction held 11 bases outside the gene matches. CDR3 length equals 18 residues. Germline V gene sequence: CDR1 LGHDT, CDR2 YNNKEL (reference sequence). CDR3 protein: CASSKDRGNLLSGNTIYF. For the CDR3, the DNA is TGTGCCAGCAGCAAGGACAGGGGTAATCTTCTCTCTGGAAACACCATATATTTT.

The chain couples TRBV6-5 to TRBJ2-2; TRBD1 agrees at 7 bases. V lost 1 base to trimming and J lost 0 bases; unmatched junction nucleotides: 5. The CDR3 is made up of 17 amino acids. Germline CDR1 MNHEY, CDR2 SVGAGI. The CDR3 DNA reads TGTGCCAGCAGTTACTTGGCAGGGGGTTCGAACACCGGGGAGCTGTTTTTT. Amino acids: CASSYLAGGSNTGELFF.

The table lists this clonotype with a few counts. This sequence joins TRBV18 and TRBJ2-3, with D perhaps TRBD1 (6 bases). The CDR3 length is 16 residues. Germline V gives CDR1 KGHSH, CDR2 LQKENI. Trimming cost V 3 bases and J 2 bases, with 15 bases left between them. The DNA of the CDR3 is TGTGCCAGCTCACCCGAGGGGGTTGTTTACACAGATACGCAGTATTTT. This gives the protein CASSPEGVVYTDTQYF.